This T cell receptor (beta chain) originates from a study of shared clonotypes between healthy human individuals. As for the study in general: Donors consisted of a couple of women and a few men between 18 and 49.

CD45RO-negative, CCR7-positively selected cells formed the naive CD8 fraction, excluding terminally differentiated effector memory CD45RA+ cells. The authors ran the assay at deep level. TCRdb's copy holds only in-frame clones and misses some; the assay was immunoSEQ multiplex PCR. Of over 800,000 clones listed, 92% are singletons. Findings and caveats of the study: Non-shared clonotypes were found to have lower generation probabilities than the clonotypes that were shared by all four of the sorted-subset donors.

Notes on this clone: What it binds is not known.

V was pared by 7 bases and J by 3 bases, with 12 bases between. The CDR3 is 13 residues long. Per germline, CDR1 MNHEY and CDR2 SMNVEV (reference sequence). The V and J genes are TRBV27 and TRBJ2-5; TRBD1 might be the D (6 bases). The source is a man aged 25-45 years in good health. The sequenced sample consisted of naive CD8+ T cells sorted from blood. The CDR3 DNA reads as TGTGCCAGCAAAACCCCAGGGGAAGAGACCCAGTACTTC. As protein: CASKTPGEETQYF.